This T cell receptor (beta chain) was recorded in a study of blood T cell repertoires in COVID-19. On the study more broadly: The United States, Italy and Spain were the sources of the acute and convalescent COVID-19 samples. Sources were T cells, B-cell-depleted T cells, or PBMCs; the material itself was cDNA or gDNA.

Looked up from germline, CDR1 is KGHDR and CDR2 is SFDVKD. The CDR3 contains 13 residues. V shed 7 bases and J shed 7 bases, with 13 bases lying between them. Per the original data handling: Amplification from reference gene primers served as the basis for estimated nucleated cell counts. Repertoires were generated with immunoSEQ multiplex PCR, while TCRdb's copy carries only in-frame clones and drops some. V and J calls plus clone size are reproduced from that table; the DNA served to infer D and trimming. Of over 45,000 clones detected, 87% appear once; the ten largest clones hold 6.5%. The TCR was taken from a man in his fifties or sixties with active COVID-19. The source material was peripheral blood. The chain has TRBV24-1 and TRBJ1-5; no reliable D call. In nucleotides, the CDR3 is TGTGCCACCAGCCGGAAGGAGGGCCAGCCCCAGCATTTT. Protein sequence: CATSRKEGQPQHF.